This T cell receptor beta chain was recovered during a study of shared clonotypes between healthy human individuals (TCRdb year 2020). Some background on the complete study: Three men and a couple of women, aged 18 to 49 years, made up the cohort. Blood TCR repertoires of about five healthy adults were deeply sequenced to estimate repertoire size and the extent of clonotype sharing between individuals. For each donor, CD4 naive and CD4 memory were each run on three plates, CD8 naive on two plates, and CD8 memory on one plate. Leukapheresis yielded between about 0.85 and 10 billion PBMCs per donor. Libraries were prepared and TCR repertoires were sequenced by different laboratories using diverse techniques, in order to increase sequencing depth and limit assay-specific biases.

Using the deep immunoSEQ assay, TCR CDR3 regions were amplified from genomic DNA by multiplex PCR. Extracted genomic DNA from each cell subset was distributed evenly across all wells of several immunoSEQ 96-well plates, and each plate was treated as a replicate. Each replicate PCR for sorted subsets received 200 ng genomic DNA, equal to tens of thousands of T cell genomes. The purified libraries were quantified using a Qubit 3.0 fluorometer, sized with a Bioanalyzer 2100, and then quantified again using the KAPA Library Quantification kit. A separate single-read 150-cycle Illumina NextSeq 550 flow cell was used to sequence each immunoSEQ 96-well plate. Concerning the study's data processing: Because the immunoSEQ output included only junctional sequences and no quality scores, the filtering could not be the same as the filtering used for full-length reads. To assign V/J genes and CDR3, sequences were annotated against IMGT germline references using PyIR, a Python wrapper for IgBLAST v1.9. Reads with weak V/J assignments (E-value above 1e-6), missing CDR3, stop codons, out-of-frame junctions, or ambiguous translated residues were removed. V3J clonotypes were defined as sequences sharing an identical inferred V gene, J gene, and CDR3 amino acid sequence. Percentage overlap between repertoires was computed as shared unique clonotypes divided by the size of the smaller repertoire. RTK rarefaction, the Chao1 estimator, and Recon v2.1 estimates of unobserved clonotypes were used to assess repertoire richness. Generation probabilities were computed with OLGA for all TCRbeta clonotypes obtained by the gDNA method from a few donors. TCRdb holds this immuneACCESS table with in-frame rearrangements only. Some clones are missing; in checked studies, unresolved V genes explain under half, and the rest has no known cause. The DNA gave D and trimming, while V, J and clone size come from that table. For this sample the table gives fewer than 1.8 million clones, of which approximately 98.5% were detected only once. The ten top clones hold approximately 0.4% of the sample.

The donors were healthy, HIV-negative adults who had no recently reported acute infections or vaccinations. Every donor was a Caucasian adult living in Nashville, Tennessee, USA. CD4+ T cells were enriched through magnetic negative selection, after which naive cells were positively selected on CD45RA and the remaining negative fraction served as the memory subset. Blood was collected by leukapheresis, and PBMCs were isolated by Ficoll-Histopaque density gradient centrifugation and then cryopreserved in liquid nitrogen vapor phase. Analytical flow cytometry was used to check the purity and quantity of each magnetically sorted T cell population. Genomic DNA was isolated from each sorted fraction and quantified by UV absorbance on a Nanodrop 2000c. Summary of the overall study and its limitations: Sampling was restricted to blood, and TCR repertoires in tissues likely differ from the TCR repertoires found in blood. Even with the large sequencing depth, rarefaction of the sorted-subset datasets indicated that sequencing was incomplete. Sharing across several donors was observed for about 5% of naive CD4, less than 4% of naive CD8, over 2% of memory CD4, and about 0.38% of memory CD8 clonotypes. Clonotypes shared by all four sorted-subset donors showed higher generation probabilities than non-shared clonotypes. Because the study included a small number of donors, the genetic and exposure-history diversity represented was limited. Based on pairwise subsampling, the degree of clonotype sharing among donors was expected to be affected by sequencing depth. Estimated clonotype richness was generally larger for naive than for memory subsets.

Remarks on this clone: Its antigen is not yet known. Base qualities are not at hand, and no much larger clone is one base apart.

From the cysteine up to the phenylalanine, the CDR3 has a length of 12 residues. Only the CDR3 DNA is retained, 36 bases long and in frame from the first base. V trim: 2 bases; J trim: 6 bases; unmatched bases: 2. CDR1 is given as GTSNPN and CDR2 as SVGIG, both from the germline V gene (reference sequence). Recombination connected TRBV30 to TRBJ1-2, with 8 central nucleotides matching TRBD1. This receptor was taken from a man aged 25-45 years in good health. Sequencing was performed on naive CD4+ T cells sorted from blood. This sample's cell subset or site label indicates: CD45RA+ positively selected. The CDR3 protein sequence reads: CAWSTGGHGYTF. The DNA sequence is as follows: TGTGCCTGGAGTACAGGGGGTCATGGCTACACCTTC.